These 23 T cell receptor beta chains were sequenced from one sample in a study of T cell repertoires in cytomegalovirus infection. Their target antigens are unknown. One entry per CDR3 protein, called by TCRdb with MiXCR from the reads. The sample carries some 900,000 distinct CDR3 sequences, about 31% recorded once. Sequenced material: cultured CD8+ T cells from PBMCs, taken from culture after CMV antigen stimulation. These receptors were obtained from a human donor in good health (CMV status not recorded). Some clones in this sample may be carry-over from other donors' samples.

The chain couples TRBV7-6 to TRBJ2-3; TRBD1 aligns across 7 bases. CDR3 length equals 14 residues. Germline CDR1 and CDR2: SGHVS and FNYEAQ. V lost 4 bases, J lost 4 bases, and 5 bases stayed unmatched. CDR3 sequence: CASSSSTGSDTQYF. The CDR3 DNA reads TGTGCCAGCAGCTCGTCGACAGGGTCAGATACGCAGTATTTT.

The rearrangement uses TRBV29-1 and TRBJ2-7; D possibly corresponds to TRBD1 (6 bases). Deletions cut 6 bases from V and 5 bases from J, with 14 bases between. Germline V gives CDR1 SQVTM, CDR2 ANQGSEA. The length of the CDR3 is 12 residues. CDR3 residues: CSVLTTGHEQYV. The CDR3 DNA reads TGCAGCGTCCTGACCACAGGGCACGAGCAGTACGTC.

This clonotype was seen a handful of times. This chain links TRBV2 with TRBJ2-5; TRBD2 matches at 8 bases. Germline V gene lookup returns CDR1 SNHLY and CDR2 FYNNEI. CDR3 length equals 14 residues. J gave up 5 bases and V 5 bases, and 7 bases lay outside the gene matches. CDR3 nucleotides: TGTGCCAGCAGTAACCCGGGGGGGCAGGAGACCCAGTACTTC. Its translation: CASSNPGGQETQYF.

The chain carries TRBV7-9 and TRBJ2-1; weak D call: TRBD2 (7 bases). CDR3 length: 18 residues. V dropped 0 bases and J dropped 7 bases, with 22 bases sitting between them. CDR1 is SEHNR, CDR2 FQNEAQ, per germline (reference sequence). The CDR3 loop reads CASSLATQLRRGANEQFF. CDR3 in DNA: TGTGCCAGCAGCTTAGCGACCCAACTTCGCCGGGGGGCGAATGAGCAGTTCTTC. Full variable domain (outside the CDR3, taken from reference TRBV7-9 and TRBJ2-1): DTGVSQNPRHKITKRGQNVTFRCDPISEHNRLYWYRQTLGQGPEFLTYFQNEAQLEKSRLLSDRFSAERPKGSFSTLEIQRTEQGDSAMYLCASSLATQLRRGANEQFFGPGTRLTVL.

In this sample, this clonotype turned up a few times. V usage is TRBV27 and J usage is TRBJ2-3, with D hard to call. Trimming shortened V by 1 base and J by 4 bases, and 6 bases separated the two germline ends. The CDR3 length is 13 residues. The germline V gene has CDR1 MNHEY and CDR2 SMNVEV (reference sequence). CDR3 protein: CASSLWIADTQYF. CDR3 sequence (DNA): TGTGCCAGCAGTTTATGGATTGCAGATACGCAGTATTTT.

A few counts support this clonotype. The chain carries TRBV11-3 and TRBJ2-1, with 10 bases lining up with TRBD2. This CDR3 region has 18 residues. Losses at the gene ends were 0 bases for V and 2 bases for J; bases not matched to a gene: 7. Per the germline V gene, CDR1 is SGHNT and CDR2 is YENEEA. DNA of the CDR3: TGTGCCAGCAGCTTAGATCCAGGACTAGCGGCCCCCTACAATGAGCAGTTCTTC. This gives the protein CASSLDPGLAAPYNEQFF.

The gene calls are TRBV11-2 and TRBJ2-1; 9 bases align to TRBD2. Looked up from germline, CDR1 is SGHAT and CDR2 is FQNNGV. Germline trimming cut 3 bases from V and 7 bases from J; bases unmatched to any gene: 7. This CDR3 is 15 amino acids long. The CDR3 reads CASSLASGVKNEQFF. The CDR3 DNA reads TGTGCCAGCAGCTTGGCTAGCGGGGTTAAGAATGAGCAGTTCTTC.

This clonotype has only a few counts. The V and J genes are TRBV7-9 and TRBJ1-1; D unclear. The germline V gene encodes CDR1 SEHNR and CDR2 FQNEAQ (reference sequence). V dropped 5 bases and J dropped 5 bases, with 12 bases sitting between them. The CDR3 contains 13 residues. CDR3 protein: CASSRTGWTEAFF. CDR3 sequence (DNA): TGTGCCAGCAGCCGTACGGGGTGGACTGAAGCTTTCTTT.

The chain recombines TRBV12-3 or TRBV12-4 with TRBJ2-7, with unresolved D. The CDR3 sequence is 15 residues long. V was trimmed by 1 base and J by 2 bases, leaving 12 bases between them. The DNA for the CDR3 is TGTGCCAGCAGTTTAGGTCGGCGTCCTCCCTACGAGCAGTACGTC. Residues: CASSLGRRPPYEQYV.

This clonotype appeared a few times. V gene TRBV2 combines with J gene TRBJ2-1; tentatively, D is TRBD2 (5 bases). Deletions cut 0 bases from V and 3 bases from J, with 21 bases between. The CDR3 spans 19 residues. Germline values: CDR1 SNHLY, CDR2 FYNNEI. CDR3 protein: CASSEALSGRPAGYNEQFF. The DNA of the CDR3 is TGTGCCAGCAGTGAAGCGCTGTCGGGGAGACCCGCGGGCTACAATGAGCAGTTCTTC.

The genes are TRBV19 and TRBJ1-5, with 10 nucleotides matching TRBD1. The length of the CDR3 is 15 residues. Germline V gene lookup returns CDR1 LNHDA and CDR2 SQIVND (reference sequence). The J segment lost 7 bases and the V segment lost 3 bases, leaving 6 bases of the junction unmatched. The DNA of the CDR3 is TGTGCCAGTAGTATCACGGGACAGGGGATCCAGCCCCAGCATTTT. This translates into CASSITGQGIQPQHF. Supplemented by reference TRBV19 and TRBJ1-5, the full variable domain reads DGGITQSPKYLFRKEGQNVTLSCEQNLNHDAMYWYRQDPGQGLRLIYYSQIVNDFQKGDIAEGYSVSREKKESFPLTVTSAQKNPTAFYLCASSITGQGIQPQHFGDGTRLSIL.

V usage is TRBV7-8 and J usage is TRBJ1-4, with 7 bases that match TRBD1. The CDR3 has 16 residues. Trimming removed 6 bases from V and 10 bases from J; junction bases left unmatched: 17. The V gene's germline CDR1 is SGHVS and CDR2 FQNEAQ. CDR3 bases: TGTGCCAGCAGTAAAGGACAGGAGGGACTCGGGGGAAAACTGTTTTTT. This sequence encodes CASSKGQEGLGGKLFF.

This clonotype was detected only a few times. The chain links TRBV4-2 to TRBJ1-1; D is uncertain. V was shortened by 5 bases and J by 0 bases, with 16 bases between the two germline ends. The CDR3 spans 16 residues. The germline gives CDR1 LGHNA, CDR2 YNFKEQ. The chain's CDR3 is CASSDERAGLNTEAFF. CDR3 coding DNA: TGTGCCAGCAGCGACGAGCGGGCTGGGCTGAACACTGAAGCTTTCTTT.

This clonotype showed up many times. The CDR3 protein is CASSFPGGAYNEQFF. CDR3 DNA: TGTGCCAGCAGCTTTCCGGGGGGGGCCTACAATGAGCAGTTCTTC. The V and J genes are TRBV7-2 and TRBJ2-1; 8 bases are a match to TRBD2. Trimming at V came to 3 bases and at J to 2 bases, leaving 3 bases not matched to a gene. Germline CDR1 is SGHTA and CDR2 is FQGNSA. There are 15 residues in the CDR3.

This clonotype showed up just a few times. The chain carries TRBV6-5 and TRBJ2-1, with 11 bases lining up with TRBD2. With 0 bases clipped from V and 7 bases from J, the junction kept 5 bases outside the gene matches. This CDR3 is 16 amino acids long. Per germline, CDR1 MNHEY and CDR2 SVGAGI. DNA for the CDR3: TGTGCCAGCAGTTACTCGAGGCTAGCGGGGGGTAATGAGCAGTTCTTC. This encodes CASSYSRLAGGNEQFF.

The V call is TRBV6-8, the J call TRBJ1-2; D remains ambiguous. Germline lookup yields CDR1 MNHGY and CDR2 SAAAGT. CDR3 size: 15 residues. With 4 bases removed from V and 7 bases from J, the gap between germline ends came to 19 bases. CDR3 in amino acids: CASSSPPPGAFGYTF. The CDR3 nucleotides are TGTGCCAGCAGTTCCCCTCCACCCGGCGCCTTTGGCTACACCTTC.

This clonotype was counted only a few times. The chain is built from TRBV4-2 and TRBJ2-1; TRBD1 might be the D (6 bases). V lost 4 bases and J 6 bases, leaving 13 bases between the germline ends. There are 14 residues in the CDR3. Germline CDR1 LGHNA, CDR2 YNFKEQ. The CDR3 spells CASSLKLGGNEQFF. DNA of the CDR3: TGTGCCAGCAGCCTTAAATTAGGGGGCAATGAGCAGTTCTTC.

The CDR3 DNA follows: TGTGCCAGCGCCTGGGACAGGGGATCGGTACATGGCTACACCTTC. Translation gives CASAWDRGSVHGYTF. The chain has TRBV27 and TRBJ1-2, with TRBD1 matching 10 bases. The J segment lost 6 bases and the V segment lost 8 bases, leaving 12 bases of the junction unmatched. The CDR3 runs to 15 residues. Germline V gene lookup returns CDR1 MNHEY and CDR2 SMNVEV (reference sequence).

This rearrangement joins TRBV27 to TRBJ2-1, with D perhaps being TRBD1 or TRBD2 (5 bases each). The CDR3 consists of 15 residues. V lost 6 bases, J lost 0 bases, and 12 bases lay in between. Per the germline V gene, CDR1 is MNHEY and CDR2 is SMNVEV (reference sequence). The CDR3 is CASRKSGSSYNEQFF. In DNA, the CDR3 is TGTGCCAGCAGGAAGTCAGGGAGCTCCTACAATGAGCAGTTCTTC.

This clonotype was counted a few times. This sequence joins TRBV5-1 and TRBJ2-5; 9 bases line up with TRBD2. This CDR3 has 16 residues. J was trimmed by 2 bases and V by 5 bases; bases with no gene match: 10. Germline CDR1 is SGHRS and CDR2 is YFSETQ. The CDR3 region is CASRGGGARNQETQYF. DNA of the CDR3: TGCGCCAGCAGAGGCGGGGGGGCGCGGAATCAAGAGACCCAGTACTTC.

The sample holds a few counts of this clonotype. The chain joins TRBV5-4 to TRBJ2-7; maybe TRBD1 (5 bases). Germline V gene sequence: CDR1 SGHNT, CDR2 YYREEE (reference sequence). The CDR3 contains 16 residues. The V gene lost 2 bases and the J gene lost 2 bases, with 17 bases spanning the gap. The CDR3 DNA sequence: TGTGCCAGCAGCTTCGGACAAAACTTACAAACCTACGAGCAGTACTTC. Translated: CASSFGQNLQTYEQYF.

J is TRBJ2-7 and V is TRBV28, with 10 bases that match TRBD2. Germline CDR1 and CDR2: MDHEN and SYDVKM. The V and J ends lost 5 bases and 0 bases, in that order; junction bases with no gene match: 7. This CDR3 is built from 16 residues. The CDR3 reads CASSPVSGGPSYEQYV. In DNA form, the CDR3 reads TGTGCCAGCAGTCCGGTTAGCGGGGGGCCCTCCTACGAGCAGTACGTC.

This clonotype appeared a few times. The chain links TRBV6-1 to TRBJ2-3; TRBD2 aligns across 10 bases. The CDR3 is made up of 16 amino acids. Germline CDR1 MNHNS, CDR2 SASEGT. With V trimmed by 6 bases and J by 4 bases, 10 bases remained unmatched. CDR3 region: CASRPSGTSASDTQYF. CDR3 DNA sequence: TGTGCCAGCAGACCCAGTGGGACTAGCGCATCAGATACGCAGTATTTT.